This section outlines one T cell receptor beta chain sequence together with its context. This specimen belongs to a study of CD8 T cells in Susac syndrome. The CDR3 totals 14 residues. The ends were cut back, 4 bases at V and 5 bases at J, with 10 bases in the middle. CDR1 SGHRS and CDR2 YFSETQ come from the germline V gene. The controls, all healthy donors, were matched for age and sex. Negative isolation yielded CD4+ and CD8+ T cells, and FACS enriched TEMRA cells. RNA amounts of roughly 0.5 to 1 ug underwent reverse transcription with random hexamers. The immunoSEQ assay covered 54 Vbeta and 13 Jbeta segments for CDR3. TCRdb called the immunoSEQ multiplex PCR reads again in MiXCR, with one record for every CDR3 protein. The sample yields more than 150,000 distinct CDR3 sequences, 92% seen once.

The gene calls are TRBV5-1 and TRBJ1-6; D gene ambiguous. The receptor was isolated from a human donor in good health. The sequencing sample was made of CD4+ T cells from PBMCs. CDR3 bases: TGCGCCAGCAGCATTGACACGAATAATTCACCCCTCCACTTT. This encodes CASSIDTNNSPLHF.